The source of this T cell receptor beta chain is a study of blood T cell repertoires in COVID-19 (dated by TCRdb to 2018 to 2021). About the full investigation: Samples from collaborators originated in the United States, Italy and Spain and spanned both the acute and convalescent phases of COVID-19. The prospective study material was composed of cDNA or gDNA derived from T cells, B-cell-depleted T cells, or PBMCs. The dataset comprised deeply sampled blood TCRbeta repertoires from subjects exposed to, actively infected with, or recovered from COVID-19. The repertoires were released in a freely available public database meant as a resource for research on the immune response to SARS-CoV-2. The samples were drawn from two sources: the first 160 participants of the ongoing ImmuneRACE study, and 1,000 to 1,500 subjects contributed by 6 global collaborators. Nearly every sample came with metadata listing a de-identified subject ID, COVID-19 status, age in years and sex. Where available, HLA class I and class II types were obtained from metadata supplied by the sample provider rather than from assay-based typing. The study at large found these results: The amount of clinical and demographic metadata varied by source and participant and was provided uncurated.

Spanning cysteine to phenylalanine, the CDR3 consists of 15 amino acids. The entry retains the CDR3 DNA only, 45 bases that are in frame from base 1. The germline V gene (reference sequence) provides CDR1 SGHNT and CDR2 YYREEE. Trimming removed 4 bases from V and 1 base from J, leaving 14 bases between the germline ends. A second Seattle source provided samples from volunteer blood donors who had recovered from COVID-19. Collaborating institutions collected whole blood in K2EDTA tubes following their own protocols. For TCRbeta analysis, collaborators shipped samples in one of three forms: frozen whole blood, isolated PBMCs, or DNA extracted from either of those sample types. The immunoSEQ Assay, a bias-controlled multiplex PCR, was used to amplify TCRbeta CDR3 regions from genomic DNA. Per the authors' processing: Within the assay, amplification of reference gene primers was used to estimate how many nucleated cells each sample contained. To quantify the absolute abundance of each unique TCRbeta CDR3 rearrangement, sequence reads were collapsed and filtered. For each sample, productive Simpson clonality was calculated as the square root of Simpson's diversity index over productive rearrangements. What TCRdb holds here is the immuneACCESS table cut down to in-frame rearrangements. Part of the clones is not present; checked against another copy, under half of the missing clones reflect an unresolved V gene, and the others are unexplained. Clone size and V and J calls were adopted from that table, with D and trimming inferred from the DNA. This sample gives 310,000 or so clones in total; 89% of them show up just once. The ten biggest clones cover roughly 6.5% of the sample.

On this clone itself: The antigen it recognizes is unknown. No per-base quality is available; no much larger clone lies one base away.

The TCR was taken from a young man who had recovered from COVID-19. The chain is encoded by TRBV5-4 joined to TRBJ2-5; matching of 6 bases hints at TRBD1 as the D gene. Material: peripheral blood. The CDR3 protein: CASSGFEQGQETQYF. The nucleotides read TGTGCCAGCAGCGGCTTCGAACAGGGCCAAGAGACCCAGTACTTC.